Shown below are 29 T cell receptor beta chains from a single sample sequenced in a study of cytomegalovirus exposure and HLA in healthy donors. The PCR used 60 Vbeta and 13 Jbeta primers. Produced via immunoSEQ multiplex PCR; TCRdb's table is partial and in-frame only. This sample yields about 220,000 clones, of which over 60% are seen a single time; approximately 1.8% belongs to the top ten. Sequencing input: PBMCs. These receptors all stem from a male donor in good health and CMV-seronegative.

The gene calls are TRBV9 and TRBJ2-3; TRBD1 matches at 9 bases. The length of the CDR3 is 15 residues. In germline, CDR1 is SGDLS, CDR2 YYNGEE. V dropped 4 bases and J dropped 3; count of bases not matched to a gene: 6. The CDR3 sequence is CASSTGTGKTDTQYF. As DNA, the CDR3 is TGTGCCAGCAGCACCGGGACAGGGAAAACAGATACGCAGTATTTT. Variable domain in full (rest from reference TRBV9 and TRBJ2-3): DSGVTQTPKHLITATGQRVTLRCSPRSGDLSVYWYQQSLDQGLQFLIQYYNGEERAKGNILERFSAQQFPDLHSELNLSSLELGDSALYFCASSTGTGKTDTQYFGPGTRLTVL.

This chain connects TRBV30 to TRBJ1-5; TRBD1 might be the D (6 bases). This CDR3 is built from 14 residues. Trimming removed 5 bases at V and 2 bases at J, with 13 bases between. Germline V gene sequence: CDR1 GTSNPN, CDR2 SVGIG (reference sequence). CDR3 bases: TGTGCCTGGGGAACAGGGCTCGGCAATCAGCCCCAGCATTTT. Translated, it gives CAWGTGLGNQPQHF.

CDR3 nucleotides: TGTGCCAGCACTACTTCCTACAATGAGCAGTTCTTC. Translating it yields CASTTSYNEQFF. J is TRBJ2-1 and V is TRBV27; D gene uncertain. Germline V lookup: CDR1 MNHEY, CDR2 SMNVEV (reference sequence). The CDR3 sequence is 12 residues long. The V gene lost 7 bases and the J gene lost 1 base, with 5 bases spanning the gap.

The chain combines TRBV5-1 with TRBJ2-7; 7 bases map to TRBD2. CDR3 size: 15 residues. Germline CDR1 and CDR2: SGHRS and YFSETQ. The V segment lost 4 bases and the J segment 3 bases; nucleotides outside the gene matches: 10. CDR3 nucleotides: TGCGCCAGCAGCCCCTCGAGCGGGATTGGCTACGAGCAGTACTTC. Amino acid sequence: CASSPSSGIGYEQYF.

The chain uses TRBV19 and TRBJ1-5, with 7 bases fitting TRBD1. Germline V gene sequence: CDR1 LNHDA, CDR2 SQIVND (reference sequence). V shed 3 bases and J 7 bases; nucleotides not matched to a gene: 12. The CDR3 is 16 residues long. In DNA form, the CDR3 reads TGTGCCAGTAGTATCCAGACAGGGCGAGACTACCAGCCCCAGCATTTT. It codes for CASSIQTGRDYQPQHF.

The rearrangement joins TRBV30 to TRBJ2-1, with D unresolved. Looked up from germline, CDR1 is GTSNPN and CDR2 is SVGIG (reference sequence). The CDR3 runs 12 residues. Deletions cut 2 bases from V and 2 bases from J, with 4 bases between. This CDR3 reads CAWSRPYNEQFF. DNA for the CDR3: TGTGCCTGGAGTCGTCCCTACAATGAGCAGTTCTTC.

The genes are TRBV4-3 and TRBJ2-7, with a tentative D call TRBD2 (6 bases). The V gene's germline CDR1 is LGHNA and CDR2 YSLEER. Trimming pared 1 base from V and 3 bases from J, leaving 13 bases between. CDR3 length: 15 amino acids. CDR3 in amino acids: CASSQVGGPNYEQYF. CDR3 DNA: TGCGCCAGCAGCCAAGTCGGAGGGCCGAACTACGAGCAGTACTTC.

The chain couples TRBV5-6 to TRBJ1-5, with 9 bases identical to TRBD1. Germline CDR1 and CDR2: SGHDT and YYEEEE. Trimming at V came to 2 bases and at J to 6 bases, leaving 6 bases not matched to a gene. The CDR3 has 15 residues. The CDR3 region is CASSFGTGNTQPQHF. In DNA form, the CDR3 reads TGTGCCAGCAGCTTTGGGACAGGGAACACTCAGCCCCAGCATTTT.

J is TRBJ2-7 and V is TRBV7-7, with a tentative D call TRBD1 (7 bases). CDR1 and CDR2 from the germline V gene are SSHAT and FNYEAQ (reference sequence). V lost 5 bases and J lost 3, with 17 bases in between. The CDR3 length is 15 residues. The CDR3 here is CASSARQGGYYEQYF. Written as DNA, the CDR3 is TGTGCCAGCAGCGCTCGGCAGGGGGGATACTACGAGCAGTACTTC.

This sequence joins TRBV19 and TRBJ1-1; D perhaps matches TRBD1 (5 bases). Germline V gene lookup returns CDR1 LNHDA and CDR2 SQIVND (reference sequence). The ends were cut back, 5 bases at V and 7 bases at J, with 17 bases in the middle. There are 14 residues in the CDR3. The DNA for the CDR3 is TGTGCCAGTAGTCCCCAGGACACCCGCTATGAAGCTTTCTTT. This translates into CASSPQDTRYEAFF.

The chain combines TRBV5-6 with TRBJ1-4; 8 positions match TRBD1. This CDR3 is 17 amino acids long. V dropped 0 bases and J dropped 3; count of bases not matched to a gene: 7. Germline assignment: CDR1 SGHDT and CDR2 YYEEEE. The CDR3 DNA sequence: TGTGCCAGCAGCTTGGTGTTTAGGGACAGGTCTAATGAAAAACTGTTTTTT. Translating gives CASSLVFRDRSNEKLFF.

The rearrangement links TRBV7-2 to TRBJ2-1, with 7 bases matching TRBD2. The CDR3 has 15 amino acids. Germline lookup yields CDR1 SGHTA and CDR2 FQGNSA. V shed 2 bases and J 10 bases; nucleotides not matched to a gene: 11. CDR3 loop: CASSLNDGGDYEQFF. CDR3 sequence (DNA): TGTGCCAGCAGCTTAAATGACGGCGGGGACTACGAGCAGTTCTTC.

This chain connects TRBV14 to TRBJ1-2; D call uncertain. This CDR3 region has 15 residues. Germline-derived CDR1 and CDR2 are SGHDN and FVKESK. Trimming removed 2 bases from V and 4 bases from J, with 14 bases in between. The CDR3 reads CASSQSGEGSYGYTF. CDR3 DNA: TGTGCCAGCAGCCAAAGCGGTGAAGGTAGCTATGGCTACACCTTC.

The chain links TRBV11-2 to TRBJ1-3; D gene ambiguous. The V gene lost 6 bases and the J gene lost 0 bases, with 12 bases spanning the gap. The CDR3 sequence is 15 residues long. CDR1 and CDR2 (germline): SGHAT, FQNNGV. The CDR3 is CASSETGYSGNTIYF. Written as DNA, the CDR3 is TGTGCCAGCAGTGAAACGGGTTACTCTGGAAACACCATATATTTT.

The V call is TRBV7-3, the J call TRBJ2-3; tentative D call: TRBD1 (5 bases). The CDR3 covers 13 residues. Germline V lookup: CDR1 SGHTA, CDR2 FQGTGA. V shed 2 bases and J shed 4 bases, with 7 bases lying between them. The chain's CDR3 is CASSLGRADTQYF. CDR3 DNA: TGTGCCAGCAGCTTAGGCAGGGCAGATACGCAGTATTTT.

The J gene is TRBJ1-3, the V gene TRBV5-6; no clear D gene. This CDR3 contains 16 residues. V lost 2 bases, J lost 0 bases, and 12 bases lay in between. Germline V lookup: CDR1 SGHDT, CDR2 YYEEEE. The CDR3 DNA follows: TGTGCCAGCAGCTTATTGGAGAGGCACTCTGGAAACACCATATATTTT. It codes for CASSLLERHSGNTIYF.

V gene TRBV27 combines with J gene TRBJ1-1, with D tentatively TRBD1 (5 bases). The germline gives CDR1 MNHEY, CDR2 SMNVEV (reference sequence). The CDR3 is 20 residues long. Trimming took 2 bases from V and 3 from J, leaving 28 bases between them. CDR3 loop: CASSLIKAGAGPRGHTEAFF. The CDR3 bases are TGTGCCAGCAGTTTAATAAAGGCCGGGGCGGGACCTCGGGGACACACTGAAGCTTTCTTT.

As for this clone: Other DNA sequences in this specimen translate into the identical CDR3. V usage is TRBV27 and J usage is TRBJ2-7, with TRBD2 identical over 7 bases. The CDR3 covers 13 residues. The V gene end was trimmed by 7 bases and the J gene end by 0 bases; junction bases not matched to a gene: 3. CDR1 and CDR2 (germline): MNHEY, SMNVEV (reference sequence). The CDR3 DNA reads TGTGCCAGCACGGGCGGGAGCTCCTACGAGCAGTACTTC. Protein sequence: CASTGGSSYEQYF.

This clone was recorded only once. The V and J genes are TRBV5-1 and TRBJ2-7, with 11 bases that match TRBD1. The CDR3 sequence is 15 residues long. J was trimmed by 5 bases and V by 4 bases; bases with no gene match: 8. Germline CDR1 and CDR2: SGHRS and YFSETQ. The CDR3 loop is CASSEWTGGVDEQYF. For the CDR3, the DNA is TGCGCCAGCAGCGAATGGACAGGGGGCGTCGACGAGCAGTACTTC. The full variable domain, its missing parts supplied by reference TRBV5-1 and TRBJ2-7, is KAGVTQTPRYLIKTRGQQVTLSCSPISGHRSVSWYQQTPGQGLQFLFEYFSETQRNKGNFPGRFSGRQFSNSRSEMNVSTLELGDSALYLCASSEWTGGVDEQYFGPGTRLTVT.

The chain is built from TRBV7-3 and TRBJ1-1; D gene unclear. The CDR3 totals 13 residues. The V end was cut by 5 bases, the J end by 1 base, with 8 bases between. In germline, CDR1 is SGHTA, CDR2 FQGTGA. CDR3 sequence reads: CASSRVPNTEAFF. The CDR3 DNA follows: TGTGCCAGCAGCCGGGTGCCGAACACTGAAGCTTTCTTT. Full variable domain (missing parts from reference TRBV7-3 and TRBJ1-1): GAGVSQTPSNKVTEKGKYVELRCDPISGHTALYWYRQSLGQGPEFLIYFQGTGAADDSGLPNDRFFAVRPEGSVSTLKIQRTERGDSAVYLCASSRVPNTEAFFGQGTRLTVV.

J is TRBJ1-2 and V is TRBV7-2, with 10 nucleotides matching TRBD1. CDR3 length equals 13 residues. V was pared by 3 bases and J by 8 bases, with 3 bases of the junction left unmatched. Germline-derived CDR1 and CDR2 are SGHTA and FQGNSA. The CDR3 loop reads CASSFGTGAGYTF. The CDR3 DNA is TGTGCCAGCAGCTTCGGGACAGGGGCCGGCTACACCTTC.

V usage is TRBV10-3 and J usage is TRBJ2-7; the match to TRBD1 covers 11 bases. The germline V gene has CDR1 ENHRY and CDR2 SYGVKD. Unmatched junction bases numbered 4, after V lost 10 bases and J lost 2 bases. This CDR3 has 13 amino acids. The CDR3 nucleotides read TGTGCCACCTGGGACAGGGGGGCCTACGAGCAGTACTTC. This gives the protein CATWDRGAYEQYF.

The rearrangement links TRBV18 to TRBJ1-5, with unresolved D. Germline CDR1 is KGHSH and CDR2 is LQKENI. This CDR3 spans 15 amino acids. With 3 bases removed from V and 2 bases from J, the gap between germline ends came to 11 bases. The CDR3, as DNA: TGTGCCAGCTCACCCCCTGGCAGCGGCAATCAGCCCCAGCATTTT. It is translated as CASSPPGSGNQPQHF.

The V gene is TRBV5-4, the J gene TRBJ2-3; D is perhaps TRBD2 (5 bases). The CDR3 sequence is 13 residues long. Trimming pared 4 bases from V and 2 bases from J, leaving 8 bases between. Germline CDR1 SGHNT, CDR2 YYREEE (reference sequence). This chain's CDR3 is CASSPTTTDTQYF. Here the CDR3 DNA reads TGTGCCAGCAGCCCGACTACCACAGATACGCAGTATTTT. Full variable domain (missing parts from reference TRBV5-4 and TRBJ2-3): ETGVTQSPTHLIKTRGQQVTLRCSSQSGHNTVSWYQQALGQGPQFIFQYYREEENGRGNFPPRFSGLQFPNYSSELNVNALELDDSALYLCASSPTTTDTQYFGPGTRLTVL.

This clone has a handful of counts. The chain combines TRBV5-1 with TRBJ1-2, with 9 positions matching TRBD1. The germline gives CDR1 SGHRS, CDR2 YFSETQ. The CDR3 is made up of 19 amino acids. V shed 0 bases and J 8 bases; nucleotides not matched to a gene: 20. The CDR3 region is CASSLDPDPLYRGQRGYTF. Here the CDR3 DNA reads TGCGCCAGCAGCTTGGACCCAGACCCCCTCTACAGGGGGCAACGAGGCTACACCTTC.

The genes are TRBV10-3 and TRBJ1-2; TRBD1 aligns across 11 bases. CDR3 length: 16 amino acids. The V gene end was trimmed by 0 bases and the J gene end by 6 bases; junction bases not matched to a gene: 6. Germline V gives CDR1 ENHRY, CDR2 SYGVKD. The CDR3 bases are TGTGCCATCAGTGAGTCTGGGGACAGGGGGACGAATGGCTACACCTTC. Its translation: CAISESGDRGTNGYTF.

The gene calls are TRBV27 and TRBJ1-2; D not certain. Trimming stripped 6 bases from V and 1 base from J, with 9 bases between. The germline V gene has CDR1 MNHEY and CDR2 SMNVEV (reference sequence). The CDR3 is 13 residues long. CDR3 in amino acids: CASSAAFNYGYTF. The CDR3 region has the DNA TGTGCCAGCAGCGCGGCTTTTAACTATGGCTACACCTTC.

This clone was seen a handful of times. The chain is built from TRBV28 and TRBJ2-1; maybe TRBD2 (5 bases). The CDR3 spans 15 residues. Per germline, CDR1 MDHEN and CDR2 SYDVKM. V lost 7 bases and J lost 1, with 14 bases in between. The CDR3 spells CASTTAADSYNEQFF. CDR3 DNA sequence: TGTGCCAGCACAACTGCAGCGGATTCCTACAATGAGCAGTTCTTC.

The chain carries TRBV5-6 and TRBJ2-7; D perhaps matches TRBD1 (5 bases). From germline, CDR1 is SGHDT and CDR2 YYEEEE. This CDR3 has 14 residues. V lost 3 bases, J lost 0 bases, and 10 bases lay in between. The CDR3 is CASSSSTGSYEQYF. CDR3 bases: TGTGCCAGCAGCTCGAGCACAGGCTCCTACGAGCAGTACTTC.